The present T cell receptor (beta chain) was sequenced within a study of blood T cell repertoires in COVID-19. Overall study context: T cells, B-cell-depleted T cells, or PBMCs supplied cDNA or gDNA.

Data came from immunoSEQ multiplex PCR; TCRdb stores just in-frame clones and leaves some out. The sample includes tens of thousands of clones, roughly 86% of them seen just once. This CDR3 is 14 amino acids long. V was clipped by 6 bases and J by 5 bases, with 14 bases between them. Germline assignment: CDR1 WSHSY and CDR2 SAAADI. Sequencing was done on a sample of peripheral blood. This sequence originates from a human donor with active COVID-19. The donor label of this sample is uncertain. V gene TRBV10-2 combines with J gene TRBJ2-1; a possible D gene is TRBD2 (6 bases). CDR3 nucleotide sequence: TGCGCCAGCAGCGTTGGGGGGTACGACAATGAGCAGTTCTTC. This translates into CASSVGGYDNEQFF.